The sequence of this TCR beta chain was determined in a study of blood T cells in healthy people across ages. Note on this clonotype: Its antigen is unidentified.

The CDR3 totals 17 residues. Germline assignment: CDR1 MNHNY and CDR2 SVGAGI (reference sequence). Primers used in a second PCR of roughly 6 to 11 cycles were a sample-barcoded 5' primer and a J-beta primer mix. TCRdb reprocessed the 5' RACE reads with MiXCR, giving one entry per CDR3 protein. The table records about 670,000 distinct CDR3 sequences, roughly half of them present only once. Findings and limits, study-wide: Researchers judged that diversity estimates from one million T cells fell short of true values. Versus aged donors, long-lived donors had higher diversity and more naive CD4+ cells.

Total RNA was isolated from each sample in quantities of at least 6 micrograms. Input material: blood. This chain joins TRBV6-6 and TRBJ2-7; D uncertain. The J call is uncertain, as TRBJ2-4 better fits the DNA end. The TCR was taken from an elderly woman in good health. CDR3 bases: TGTGCCAGCAGTTACCAACAGTATCCGGGTGAGAAAAACATTCAGTACTTC. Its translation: CASSYQQYPGEKNIQYF.